The 25 T cell receptor beta chains in this list originate from one sample, sequenced in a study of CD8+ T cells in alopecia areata. Extracted RNA was reverse transcribed into cDNA, the sequencing template. Clones were read by immunoSEQ multiplex PCR, and TCRdb kept only the in-frame ones, dropping some. This sample has more than 150,000 clones, with about 47% found just once. Noted treatment: oral pan-JAK inhibitor, 5-10 mg twice daily. The source material was CD8+ T cells sorted from blood, sampled around week 54, from a patient treated with tofacitinib. Receptors originate from a human donor with alopecia areata.

V usage is TRBV18 and J usage is TRBJ2-1; the match to TRBD1 covers 9 bases. Germline V lookup: CDR1 KGHSH, CDR2 LQKENI. V dropped 6 bases and J dropped 5; count of bases not matched to a gene: 5. CDR3 size: 14 residues. CDR3 nucleotides: TGTGCCAGCTCTCCGGGGACAGGGAACAATGAGCAGTTCTTC. Amino acids: CASSPGTGNNEQFF.

The chain uses TRBV7-9 and TRBJ2-6; no definite D call. The CDR3 length is 15 residues. The V gene lost 5 bases and the J gene lost 5 bases, with 13 bases spanning the gap. Germline values: CDR1 SEHNR, CDR2 FQNEAQ (reference sequence). The CDR3 protein is CASSPALMRANVLTF. The CDR3 DNA reads TGTGCCAGCAGCCCCGCTCTAATGAGGGCCAACGTCCTGACTTTC.

The V and J genes are TRBV27 and TRBJ1-1; TRBD1 agrees at 7 bases. Looked up from germline, CDR1 is MNHEY and CDR2 is SMNVEV (reference sequence). V lost 5 bases and J lost 6; bases outside the gene matches: 6. The CDR3 has 13 amino acids. For the CDR3, the DNA is TGTGCCAGCAGTCCGACAGGGCACGCTGAAGCTTTCTTT. Translating it yields CASSPTGHAEAFF.

The rearrangement links TRBV9 to TRBJ1-1; TRBD1 is a possible D gene (5 bases). Germline V gene data show CDR1 as SGDLS and CDR2 as YYNGEE. Trimming cost V 2 bases and J 4 bases, with 12 bases left between them. The CDR3 sequence is 14 residues long. CDR3 loop: CASSVGRAGTEAFF. The CDR3 bases are TGTGCCAGCAGCGTGGGCAGGGCAGGCACTGAAGCTTTCTTT.

V usage is TRBV25-1 and J usage is TRBJ2-3; D possibly corresponds to TRBD2 (5 bases). This CDR3 spans 13 amino acids. V lost 8 bases, J lost 4 bases, and 13 bases lay in between. Germline V CDR1 and CDR2: MGHDK, SYGVNS. The CDR3 loop is CASGGTDSDTQYF. DNA for the CDR3: TGTGCCAGCGGAGGAACCGACTCAGATACGCAGTATTTT. Filled out from reference TRBV25-1 and TRBJ2-3, the complete variable domain reads EADIYQTPRYLVIGTGKKITLECSQTMGHDKMYWYQQDPGMELHLIHYSYGVNSTEKGDLSSESTVSRIRTEHFPLTLESARPSHTSQYLCASGGTDSDTQYFGPGTRLTVL.

The CDR3 reads CASSLTGALYGYTF. The CDR3 DNA sequence: TGTGCCAGTAGTCTCACAGGGGCCCTCTATGGCTACACCTTC. The J gene is TRBJ1-2, the V gene TRBV19; 7 bases align to TRBD1. The V segment lost 5 bases and the J segment 4 bases; nucleotides outside the gene matches: 7. Germline V gives CDR1 LNHDA, CDR2 SQIVND (reference sequence). The CDR3 is made up of 14 amino acids.

This clone came up a few times. The chain recombines TRBV6-5 with TRBJ1-1; D uncertain. The germline V gene encodes CDR1 MNHEY and CDR2 SVGAGI. CDR3 size: 13 residues. V was trimmed by 6 bases and J by 2 bases, leaving 10 bases between them. CDR3 sequence: CASRRSRNTEAFF. In DNA, the CDR3 is TGTGCCAGCAGAAGATCACGAAACACTGAAGCTTTCTTT.

The CDR3 region has the DNA TGCGCCAGCAGCCAAGTGTCTAGCGGGGACCCAAGGACCTACAATGAGCAGTTCTTC. The encoded protein is CASSQVSSGDPRTYNEQFF. The chain recombines TRBV4-3 with TRBJ2-1, with 9 bases lining up with TRBD2. J lost 2 bases, V lost 1 base, and 12 bases had no gene match. CDR1 LGHNA and CDR2 YSLEER come from the germline V gene. The CDR3 totals 19 residues.

This clone was detected only a few times. The rearrangement joins TRBV19 to TRBJ1-6, with D unresolved. Germline values: CDR1 LNHDA, CDR2 SQIVND (reference sequence). V was clipped by 3 bases and J by 12 bases, with 15 bases between them. This CDR3 has 14 residues. The CDR3 loop reads CASSIFTFNEPLHF. The DNA for the CDR3 is TGTGCCAGTAGTATTTTCACTTTCAACGAACCCCTCCACTTT.

J is TRBJ2-7 and V is TRBV30; D perhaps matches TRBD2 (6 bases). The germline gives CDR1 GTSNPN, CDR2 SVGIG (reference sequence). The CDR3 spans 13 residues. Trimming took off 1 base at V and 4 bases at J, with 11 bases between the two ends. CDR3 sequence: CAWSGGGEYEQYF. As DNA, the CDR3 is TGTGCCTGGAGTGGCGGAGGGGAGTACGAGCAGTACTTC.

This clone has just a few counts. The chain is built from TRBV29-1 and TRBJ1-2; 8 nucleotides match TRBD1. J was trimmed by 0 bases and V by 7 bases; bases with no gene match: 10. Germline V lookup: CDR1 SQVTM, CDR2 ANQGSEA. This CDR3 has 15 residues. For the CDR3, the DNA is TGCAGCGCTTCGACAGGGGACATCCCTAACTATGGCTACACCTTC. Protein: CSASTGDIPNYGYTF.

This clone turned up a few times. J is TRBJ2-1 and V is TRBV2; D unresolved. Looked up from germline, CDR1 is SNHLY and CDR2 is FYNNEI. Trimming removed 10 bases at V and 5 bases at J, with 24 bases between. The length of the CDR3 is 16 residues. The CDR3 DNA sequence: TGTGCCACCACCCAGTGGGCATTTAGTCGGGACAATGAGCAGTTCTTC. It specifies CATTQWAFSRDNEQFF.

The chain uses TRBV9 and TRBJ2-5, with D unresolved. There are 16 residues in the CDR3. V dropped 3 bases and J dropped 4 bases, with 19 bases sitting between them. CDR1 and CDR2 from the germline V gene are SGDLS and YYNGEE. CDR3 in amino acids: CASSALKGRTGETQYF. The CDR3 nucleotides are TGTGCCAGCAGCGCCCTCAAGGGTCGGACGGGAGAGACCCAGTACTTC.

The V and J genes are TRBV13 and TRBJ2-3, with D possibly matching TRBD2 (7 bases). The CDR3 extends over 17 amino acids. The germline gives CDR1 PRHDT, CDR2 FYEKMQ (reference sequence). The germline V and J ends were trimmed by 5 bases and 0 bases, with 18 bases remaining between them. The CDR3 sequence: CASSPQGKRGSTDTQYF. DNA of the CDR3: TGTGCCAGCAGCCCTCAGGGGAAGCGGGGAAGCACAGATACGCAGTATTTT.

This clone was seen a few times. This chain links TRBV6-4 with TRBJ2-1; the match to TRBD2 covers 7 bases. Germline values: CDR1 MRHNA, CDR2 SNTAGT. The CDR3 runs 14 residues. V trimming: 8 bases; J trimming: 5 bases; junction bases outside the gene matches: 9. CDR3 loop: CASGNTGTNNEQFF. CDR3 sequence (DNA): TGTGCCAGCGGAAATACCGGGACTAACAATGAGCAGTTCTTC.

To note about this clone: A single base separates this from a much larger clone, so it may be a read error. The sample holds other DNA sequences that translate to the same CDR3. CDR3: CASSLADEQFF. For the CDR3, the DNA is TGTGCCAGCAGCTTGGCGGATGAGCAGTTCTTC. The V call is TRBV7-9, the J call TRBJ2-1; D remains ambiguous. Between the trimmed V and J ends, which lost 3 bases and 8 bases, there was a span of 5 bases. This CDR3 region has 11 residues. Germline assignment: CDR1 SEHNR and CDR2 FQNEAQ (reference sequence).

This clone was observed a handful of times. This chain connects TRBV5-6 to TRBJ2-7, with 8 positions matching TRBD1. The CDR3 runs 14 residues. Losses at the gene ends were 0 bases for V and 2 bases for J; bases not matched to a gene: 1. Germline V gives CDR1 SGHDT, CDR2 YYEEEE. This CDR3 reads CASSLGTGTYEQYF. CDR3 sequence (DNA): TGTGCCAGCAGCTTGGGGACAGGGACCTACGAGCAGTACTTC.

J is TRBJ2-1 and V is TRBV11-2, with no clear D. The germline V and J ends were trimmed by 5 bases and 3 bases, with 8 bases remaining between them. The CDR3 has 13 amino acids. CDR1 is SGHAT, CDR2 FQNNGV, per germline. DNA of the CDR3: TGTGCCAGCAGCCCAGTGATCTACAATGAGCAGTTCTTC. Amino acid sequence: CASSPVIYNEQFF.

The DNA of the CDR3 is TGTGCCAGCAGCCTTCAGGGGGCAGGGGAGCAGTACTTC. Translating gives CASSLQGAGEQYF. This chain uses TRBV14 with TRBJ2-7; 8 bases are a match to TRBD1. The CDR3 loop spans 13 amino acids. Trimming removed 4 bases from V and 7 bases from J; junction bases left unmatched: 6. From germline, CDR1 is SGHDN and CDR2 FVKESK.

The V and J genes are TRBV18 and TRBJ2-7; D remains unclear. The ends were cut back, 1 base at V and 1 base at J, with 11 bases in the middle. The CDR3 extends over 15 amino acids. Germline CDR1 and CDR2: KGHSH and LQKENI. The CDR3 bases are TGTGCCAGCTCACCACGCGCAGGCCATTCCTACGAGCAGTACTTC. Its protein product is CASSPRAGHSYEQYF.

The J gene is TRBJ1-1, the V gene TRBV30, with D possibly being TRBD1 (5 bases). The germline CDR1 and CDR2 sequences are GTSNPN and SVGIG (reference sequence). V shed 0 bases and J shed 0 bases, with 5 bases lying between them. This CDR3 is 13 amino acids long. This CDR3 is CAWSVDMNTEAFF. The CDR3 region has the DNA TGTGCCTGGAGTGTGGACATGAACACTGAAGCTTTCTTT. The variable domain in full, with the rest retrieved from reference TRBV30 and TRBJ1-1, is SQTIHQWPATLVQPVGSPLSLECTVEGTSNPNLYWYRQAAGRGLQLLFYSVGIGQISSEVPQNLSASRPQDRQFILSSKKLLLSDSGFYLCAWSVDMNTEAFFGQGTRLTVV.

The chain is built from TRBV4-1 and TRBJ2-1; 10 positions match TRBD1. CDR3 length equals 14 residues. Germline V CDR1 and CDR2: MGHRA, YSYEKL. V gave up 5 bases and J gave up 7 bases; unmatched junction bases: 5. The CDR3 region has the DNA TGCGCCAGCAGCTTTTGGACAGGGGGGAATGAGCAGTTCTTC. This gives the protein CASSFWTGGNEQFF.

The rearrangement uses TRBV27 and TRBJ2-1; TRBD1 agrees at 10 bases. Trimming cost V 3 bases and J 5 bases; bases outside gene matches: 4. From germline, CDR1 is MNHEY and CDR2 SMNVEV (reference sequence). There are 15 residues in the CDR3. For the CDR3, the DNA is TGTGCCAGCAGTTTCGAGACAGGGGGCCACAATGAGCAGTTCTTC. Its protein product is CASSFETGGHNEQFF.

The CDR3 protein is CASSESLAGRKTQYF. CDR3 nucleotide sequence: TGTGCCAGCAGTGAATCGCTAGCGGGGAGGAAGACCCAGTACTTC. J is TRBJ2-5 and V is TRBV25-1, with 9 nucleotides matching TRBD2. Trimming at V came to 1 base and at J to 6 bases, leaving 6 bases not matched to a gene. CDR1 is MGHDK and CDR2 is SYGVNS in the germline V gene. The CDR3 totals 15 residues. Using reference TRBV25-1 and TRBJ2-5 for the parts outside the CDR3, the full variable domain is EADIYQTPRYLVIGTGKKITLECSQTMGHDKMYWYQQDPGMELHLIHYSYGVNSTEKGDLSSESTVSRIRTEHFPLTLESARPSHTSQYLCASSESLAGRKTQYFGPGTRLLVL.

A few counts support this clone. This sequence joins TRBV19 and TRBJ1-2, with TRBD1 matching 10 bases. Germline assignment: CDR1 LNHDA and CDR2 SQIVND (reference sequence). The CDR3 runs 15 residues. J was trimmed by 2 bases and V by 6 bases; bases with no gene match: 6. The CDR3 coding sequence is TGTGCCAGTAGGATTCAGACAGGGGGCAACTATGGCTACACCTTC. It is translated as CASRIQTGGNYGYTF.